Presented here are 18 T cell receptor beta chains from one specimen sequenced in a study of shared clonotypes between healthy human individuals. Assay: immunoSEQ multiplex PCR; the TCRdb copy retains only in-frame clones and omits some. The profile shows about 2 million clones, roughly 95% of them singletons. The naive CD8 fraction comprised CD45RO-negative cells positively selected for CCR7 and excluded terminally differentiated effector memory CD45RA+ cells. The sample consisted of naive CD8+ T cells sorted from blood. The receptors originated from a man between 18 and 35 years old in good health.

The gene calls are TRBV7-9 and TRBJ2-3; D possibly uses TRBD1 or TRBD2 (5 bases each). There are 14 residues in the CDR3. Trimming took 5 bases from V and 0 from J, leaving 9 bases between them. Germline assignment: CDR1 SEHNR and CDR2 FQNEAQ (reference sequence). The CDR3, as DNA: TGTGCCAGCAGCCACCGGGACAGCACAGATACGCAGTATTTT. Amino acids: CASSHRDSTDTQYF.

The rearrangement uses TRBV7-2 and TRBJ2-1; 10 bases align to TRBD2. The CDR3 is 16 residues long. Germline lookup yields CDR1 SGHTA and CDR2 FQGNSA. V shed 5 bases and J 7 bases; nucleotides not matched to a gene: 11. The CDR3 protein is CASSHFIAGGLNEQFF. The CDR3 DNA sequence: TGTGCCAGCAGCCATTTCATAGCGGGGGGCTTGAATGAGCAGTTCTTC.

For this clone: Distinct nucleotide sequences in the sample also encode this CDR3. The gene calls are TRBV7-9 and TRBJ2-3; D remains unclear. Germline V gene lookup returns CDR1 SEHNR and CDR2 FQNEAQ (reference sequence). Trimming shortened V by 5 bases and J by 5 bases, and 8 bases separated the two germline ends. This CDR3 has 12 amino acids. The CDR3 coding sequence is TGTGCCAGCAGCCCCCTAGGAGATACGCAGTATTTT. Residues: CASSPLGDTQYF.

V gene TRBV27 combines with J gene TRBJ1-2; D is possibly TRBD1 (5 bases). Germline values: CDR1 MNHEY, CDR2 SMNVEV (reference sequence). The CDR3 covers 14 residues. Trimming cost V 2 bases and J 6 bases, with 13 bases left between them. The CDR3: CASSLREGGDGYTF. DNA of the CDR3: TGTGCCAGCAGTTTAAGGGAAGGAGGGGATGGCTACACCTTC.

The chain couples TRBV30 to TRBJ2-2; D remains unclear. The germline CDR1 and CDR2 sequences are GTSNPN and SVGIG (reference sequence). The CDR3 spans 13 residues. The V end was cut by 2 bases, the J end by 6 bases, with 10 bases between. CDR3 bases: TGTGCCTGGAGTAAGGGAAGGTCCGGGGAGCTGTTTTTT. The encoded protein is CAWSKGRSGELFF.

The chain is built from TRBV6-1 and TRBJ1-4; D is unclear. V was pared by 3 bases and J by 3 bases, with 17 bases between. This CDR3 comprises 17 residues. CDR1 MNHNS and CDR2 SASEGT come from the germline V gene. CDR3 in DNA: TGTGCCAGCAGTGACAGCCCAGCCCCATACGCTAATGAAAAACTGTTTTTT. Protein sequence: CASSDSPAPYANEKLFF.

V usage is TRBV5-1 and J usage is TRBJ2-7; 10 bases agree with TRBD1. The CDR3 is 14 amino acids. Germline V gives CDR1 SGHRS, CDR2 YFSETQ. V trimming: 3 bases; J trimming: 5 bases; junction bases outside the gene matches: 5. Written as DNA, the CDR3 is TGCGCCAGCAGCTGGACAGGGGGAATGGACGAGCAGTACTTC. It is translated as CASSWTGGMDEQYF. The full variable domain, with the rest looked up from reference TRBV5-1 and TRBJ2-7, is KAGVTQTPRYLIKTRGQQVTLSCSPISGHRSVSWYQQTPGQGLQFLFEYFSETQRNKGNFPGRFSGRQFSNSRSEMNVSTLELGDSALYLCASSWTGGMDEQYFGPGTRLTVT.

CDR3 coding DNA: TGTGCCAGCACCCAGGGCACAGGGGGTTACTACGAGCAGTACTTC. Protein product: CASTQGTGGYYEQYF. V is TRBV7-9 and J is TRBJ2-7; TRBD1 matches 8 bases. The V segment lost 7 bases and the J segment 3 bases; nucleotides outside the gene matches: 11. The CDR3 runs 15 residues. In germline, CDR1 is SEHNR, CDR2 FQNEAQ (reference sequence).

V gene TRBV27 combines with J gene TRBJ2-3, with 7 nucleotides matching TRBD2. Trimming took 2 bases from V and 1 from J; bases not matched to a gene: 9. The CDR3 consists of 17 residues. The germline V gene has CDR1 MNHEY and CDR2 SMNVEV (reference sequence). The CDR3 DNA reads TGTGCCAGCAGTTTAACCCCTAGGGCGGGAGGCACAGATACGCAGTATTTT. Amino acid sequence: CASSLTPRAGGTDTQYF.

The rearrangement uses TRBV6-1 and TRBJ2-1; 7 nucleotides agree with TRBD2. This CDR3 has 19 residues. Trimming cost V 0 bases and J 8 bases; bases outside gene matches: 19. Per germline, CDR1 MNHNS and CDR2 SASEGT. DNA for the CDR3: TGTGCCAGCAGTGAAGCCCCGGGGGGAGGGCTCGGGGCGGTCTATGAGCAGTTCTTC. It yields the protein CASSEAPGGGLGAVYEQFF.

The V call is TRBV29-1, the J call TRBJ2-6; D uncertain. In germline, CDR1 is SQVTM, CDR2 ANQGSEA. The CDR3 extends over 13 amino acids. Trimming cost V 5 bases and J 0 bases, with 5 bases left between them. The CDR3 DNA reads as TGCAGCGTTCTTACCTCTGGGGCCAACGTCCTGACTTTC. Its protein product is CSVLTSGANVLTF.

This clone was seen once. CDR3 coding DNA: TGTGCCAGCAGCTCCCCTCCTAGCCCGCCTGGCACCGGGGAGCTGTTTTTT. Its translation: CASSSPPSPPGTGELFF. The V and J genes are TRBV7-9 and TRBJ2-2; D is possibly TRBD2 (5 bases). The CDR3 is 17 residues long. Trimming pared 4 bases from V and 4 bases from J, leaving 19 bases between. Germline assignment: CDR1 SEHNR and CDR2 FQNEAQ (reference sequence).

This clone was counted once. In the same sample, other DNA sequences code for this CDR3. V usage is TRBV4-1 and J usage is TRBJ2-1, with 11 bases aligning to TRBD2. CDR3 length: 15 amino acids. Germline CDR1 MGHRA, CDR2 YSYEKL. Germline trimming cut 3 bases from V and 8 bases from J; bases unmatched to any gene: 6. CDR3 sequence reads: CASSHRLAGGYEQFF. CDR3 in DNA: TGCGCCAGCAGCCACCGGCTAGCGGGAGGTTATGAGCAGTTCTTC.

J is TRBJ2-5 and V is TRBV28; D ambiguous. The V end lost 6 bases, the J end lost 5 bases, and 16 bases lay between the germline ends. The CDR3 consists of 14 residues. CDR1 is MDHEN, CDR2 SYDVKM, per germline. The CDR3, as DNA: TGTGCCAGCAGCCTACCACGACGAGACGAGACCCAGTACTTC. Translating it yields CASSLPRRDETQYF.

CDR3 region: CASSEDSRQGVYGYTF. CDR3 nucleotides: TGTGCCAGCAGTGAAGACTCAAGACAGGGGGTCTATGGCTACACCTTC. This chain joins TRBV6-1 and TRBJ1-2; 9 bases are a match to TRBD1. Germline V gene lookup returns CDR1 MNHNS and CDR2 SASEGT. The CDR3 runs 16 residues. V gave up 1 base and J gave up 4 bases; unmatched junction bases: 7.

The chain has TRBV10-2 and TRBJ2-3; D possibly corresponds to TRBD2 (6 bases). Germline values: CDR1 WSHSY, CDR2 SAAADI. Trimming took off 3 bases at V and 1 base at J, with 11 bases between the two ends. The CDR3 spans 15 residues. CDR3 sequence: CASSEGWGGTDTQYF. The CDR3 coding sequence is TGCGCCAGCAGTGAAGGATGGGGGGGCACAGATACGCAGTATTTT.

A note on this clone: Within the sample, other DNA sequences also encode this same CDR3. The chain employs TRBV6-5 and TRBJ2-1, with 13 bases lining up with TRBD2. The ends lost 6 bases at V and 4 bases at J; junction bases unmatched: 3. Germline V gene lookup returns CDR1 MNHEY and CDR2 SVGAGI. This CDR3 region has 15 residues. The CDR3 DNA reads TGTGCCAGCAGCTCGGGACTAGCGGGGTACAATGAGCAGTTCTTC. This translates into CASSSGLAGYNEQFF.

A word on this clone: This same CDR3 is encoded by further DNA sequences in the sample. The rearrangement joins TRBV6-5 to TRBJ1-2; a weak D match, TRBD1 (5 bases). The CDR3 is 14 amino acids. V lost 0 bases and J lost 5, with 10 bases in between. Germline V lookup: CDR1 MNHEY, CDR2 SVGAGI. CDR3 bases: TGTGCCAGCAGTTACTCGGAGGGGTTTTATGGCTACACCTTC. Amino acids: CASSYSEGFYGYTF.